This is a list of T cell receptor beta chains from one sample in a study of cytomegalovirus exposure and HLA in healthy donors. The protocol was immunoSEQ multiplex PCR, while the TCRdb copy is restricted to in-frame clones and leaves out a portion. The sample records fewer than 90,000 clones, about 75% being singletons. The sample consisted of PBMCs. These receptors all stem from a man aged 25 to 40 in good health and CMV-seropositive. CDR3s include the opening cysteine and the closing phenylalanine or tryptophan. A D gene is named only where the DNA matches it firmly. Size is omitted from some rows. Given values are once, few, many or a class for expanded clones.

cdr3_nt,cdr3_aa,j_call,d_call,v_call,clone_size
TGTTCCAGCAGGGGGACAGGGGGGTTTGATGAGCAGTTCTTC,CSSRGTGGFDEQFF,TRBJ2-1,TRBD1,TRBV7-9,NA
TGCGCCAGCAGCCCGACGACAGGGATAAACTATGGCTACACCTTC,CASSPTTGINYGYTF,TRBJ1-2,TRBD1,TRBV4-1,NA
TGTGCCAGCAGTTACAGGGCGAGCAATCAGCCCCAGCATTTT,CASSYRASNQPQHF,TRBJ1-5,NA,TRBV28,NA
TGCGCCAGCAGCTTGACACCCAGCGGCTCAAACAATGAGCAGTTCTTC,CASSLTPSGSNNEQFF,TRBJ2-1,NA,TRBV5-1,NA
TGTGCGCTAGGGACAGTACGTAACTATGGCTACACCTTC,CALGTVRNYGYTF,TRBJ1-2,TRBD1,TRBV30,NA
TGTGCCAGCAGCCCAACCGGGACTAGCTTCACCGGGGAGCTGTTTTTT,CASSPTGTSFTGELFF,TRBJ2-2,TRBD2,TRBV7-9,few
TGTGCCAGCAGCTCAATGGGGACTAGCATACCCGAGCAGTACTTC,CASSSMGTSIPEQYF,TRBJ2-7,TRBD2,TRBV7-9,NA
TGTGCCAGCAGTTACTCCAGGGTGAGCCCTAACTATGGCTACACCTTC,CASSYSRVSPNYGYTF,TRBJ1-2,NA,TRBV6-5,NA
TGTGCCAGTAGACCTGGTCGTTTCGGGAACACTGAAGCTTTCTTT,CASRPGRFGNTEAFF,TRBJ1-1,NA,TRBV19,NA
TGTTCCAGCAGCCTGGAGCATCAAACGAACACCGGGGAGCTGTTTTTT,CSSSLEHQTNTGELFF,TRBJ2-2,NA,TRBV7-3,NA
TGTGCCAGTAGTATCTATTCGGCGGGGGGGCGTCAAAACATTCAGTACTTC,CASSIYSAGGRQNIQYF,TRBJ2-4,TRBD2,TRBV19,NA
TGTGCCAGCAGCTTAGTCATGGGTTCGAGGACCGGGGAGCTGTTTTTT,CASSLVMGSRTGELFF,TRBJ2-2,NA,TRBV7-2,NA
TGTGCCAGCAGTTACTCGGGACAGGGGGCTTGCACCTTC,CASSYSGQGACTF,TRBJ1-2,TRBD1,TRBV6-6,few
TGTGCCAGCAGCTTAGCGAGTTTCAGGGGGCCTATCATAATTCAACCCCTCCACTTT,CASSLASFRGPIIIQPLHF,TRBJ1-6,TRBD1,TRBV7-9,NA
TGTGCCAGCAGCCTAACTAGCTCAGATACGCAGTATTTT,CASSLTSSDTQYF,TRBJ2-3,NA,TRBV7-2,NA
TGTGCCAGCAGTACGGACAGGGGGCCCTACGAGCAGTACTTC,CASSTDRGPYEQYF,TRBJ2-7,TRBD1,TRBV6-5,NA
TGTGCCAGCAGCGATCGACGACTAGCGGGGACCCACGAGCAGTACTTC,CASSDRRLAGTHEQYF,TRBJ2-7,TRBD2,TRBV7-2,NA
TGTGCCAGCAGCGGAGCGAACTCTGGGGCCAACGTCCTGACTTTC,CASSGANSGANVLTF,TRBJ2-6,NA,TRBV9,NA
TGTGCCAGCAGCACAAGCGTCGGGACTAGCGGGGGAAGGTACTCCTACAATGAGCAGTTCTTC,CASSTSVGTSGGRYSYNEQFF,TRBJ2-1,TRBD2,TRBV9,NA
TGTGCCTGGAAAGATGCGGGCCTGAGGAATTCACCCCTCCACTTT,CAWKDAGLRNSPLHF,TRBJ1-6,NA,TRBV30,NA
TGTGCCAGCTCTCCCAGGGGAAGAGGAGGTGAAAAACTGTTTTTT,CASSPRGRGGEKLFF,TRBJ1-4,NA,TRBV18,NA
TGTGCCAGCAGCCCAATGGGGAGCAGGGGCAATGAGCAGTTCTTC,CASSPMGSRGNEQFF,TRBJ2-1,NA,TRBV9,NA
TGTGCCATCAGTGAGTCCGGGATAGGGACGCAGTATTTT,CAISESGIGTQYF,TRBJ2-3,NA,TRBV10-3,NA
TGTGCCAGCAGCAATCCGTTAGGGGGCTCTGGAAACACCATATATTTT,CASSNPLGGSGNTIYF,TRBJ1-3,NA,TRBV21-1,NA
TGTGCCAGCAGTTACTCGGTTAGCGGGGGGGGTGAGTATTTT,CASSYSVSGGGEYF,TRBJ2-3,TRBD2,TRBV6-6,once
TGTGCCAGCAGGGGCCGACGTCCAGGATCACCCCTCCACTTT,CASRGRRPGSPLHF,TRBJ1-6,NA,TRBV6-1,NA
TGTGCCAGCAGGTTCGGGACAGGAGCCTACGAGCAGTACTTC,CASRFGTGAYEQYF,TRBJ2-7,TRBD1,TRBV6-5,NA
TGTGCCAGCAGCTTAGCGTGGGGGGTTTCCTACAATGAGCAGTTCTTC,CASSLAWGVSYNEQFF,TRBJ2-1,NA,TRBV7-9,NA
TGCGCCAGCAGCCAAGATCTCCTGGACAGGGTAAATGAAAAACTGTTTTTT,CASSQDLLDRVNEKLFF,TRBJ1-4,TRBD1,TRBV4-3,medium-sized
TGTGCCAGCTCTCAAGGGGGGACAGCACTCTACGAGCAGTACTTC,CASSQGGTALYEQYF,TRBJ2-7,NA,TRBV6-1,NA
TGTGCCAGCAGCTTAGTAGAGCGGGGGGTAGGCACAGATACGCAGTATTTT,CASSLVERGVGTDTQYF,TRBJ2-3,TRBD2,TRBV7-6,NA
TGTGCCAGCAGCTTAGAGGGACAGGTCCTTTACAATGAGCAGTTCTTC,CASSLEGQVLYNEQFF,TRBJ2-1,TRBD1,TRBV11-2,NA
TGCGCCAGCAGCCCCGGACAGCATGGCTACACCTTC,CASSPGQHGYTF,TRBJ1-2,NA,TRBV5-1,NA
TGCGCCAGCAGCCACTCTAGGCAGGGACAGGGGGCGCGTGAGCAGTACTTC,CASSHSRQGQGAREQYF,TRBJ2-7,TRBD1,TRBV4-1,NA
TGTGCCAGCAGCTTAAAGGGACTAGCGGGGGGCGTTCGAGATACGCAGTATTTT,CASSLKGLAGGVRDTQYF,TRBJ2-3,TRBD2,TRBV7-3,NA
TGTGCCAGCACCAAGGAGTCGGGACAGTTGGGCTACACCTTC,CASTKESGQLGYTF,TRBJ1-2,TRBD1,TRBV27,once
TGTGCCAGCAGCCAGGGGGACTCCTATAATTCACCCCTCCACTTT,CASSQGDSYNSPLHF,TRBJ1-6,TRBD1,TRBV27,once
TGCGCCAGCAGCTTTTCGAGGGTACGGGATACGCAGTATTTT,CASSFSRVRDTQYF,TRBJ2-3,NA,TRBV5-1,NA
TGTGCCAGCAGCTTAGTACTTCACTGGGGTGGAGGTGAAGCTTTCTTT,CASSLVLHWGGGEAFF,TRBJ1-1,NA,TRBV7-2,NA
TGTGCCAGCAGTGGAATGAGGGGGAACTACTATGGCTACACCTTC,CASSGMRGNYYGYTF,TRBJ1-2,NA,TRBV6-1,NA